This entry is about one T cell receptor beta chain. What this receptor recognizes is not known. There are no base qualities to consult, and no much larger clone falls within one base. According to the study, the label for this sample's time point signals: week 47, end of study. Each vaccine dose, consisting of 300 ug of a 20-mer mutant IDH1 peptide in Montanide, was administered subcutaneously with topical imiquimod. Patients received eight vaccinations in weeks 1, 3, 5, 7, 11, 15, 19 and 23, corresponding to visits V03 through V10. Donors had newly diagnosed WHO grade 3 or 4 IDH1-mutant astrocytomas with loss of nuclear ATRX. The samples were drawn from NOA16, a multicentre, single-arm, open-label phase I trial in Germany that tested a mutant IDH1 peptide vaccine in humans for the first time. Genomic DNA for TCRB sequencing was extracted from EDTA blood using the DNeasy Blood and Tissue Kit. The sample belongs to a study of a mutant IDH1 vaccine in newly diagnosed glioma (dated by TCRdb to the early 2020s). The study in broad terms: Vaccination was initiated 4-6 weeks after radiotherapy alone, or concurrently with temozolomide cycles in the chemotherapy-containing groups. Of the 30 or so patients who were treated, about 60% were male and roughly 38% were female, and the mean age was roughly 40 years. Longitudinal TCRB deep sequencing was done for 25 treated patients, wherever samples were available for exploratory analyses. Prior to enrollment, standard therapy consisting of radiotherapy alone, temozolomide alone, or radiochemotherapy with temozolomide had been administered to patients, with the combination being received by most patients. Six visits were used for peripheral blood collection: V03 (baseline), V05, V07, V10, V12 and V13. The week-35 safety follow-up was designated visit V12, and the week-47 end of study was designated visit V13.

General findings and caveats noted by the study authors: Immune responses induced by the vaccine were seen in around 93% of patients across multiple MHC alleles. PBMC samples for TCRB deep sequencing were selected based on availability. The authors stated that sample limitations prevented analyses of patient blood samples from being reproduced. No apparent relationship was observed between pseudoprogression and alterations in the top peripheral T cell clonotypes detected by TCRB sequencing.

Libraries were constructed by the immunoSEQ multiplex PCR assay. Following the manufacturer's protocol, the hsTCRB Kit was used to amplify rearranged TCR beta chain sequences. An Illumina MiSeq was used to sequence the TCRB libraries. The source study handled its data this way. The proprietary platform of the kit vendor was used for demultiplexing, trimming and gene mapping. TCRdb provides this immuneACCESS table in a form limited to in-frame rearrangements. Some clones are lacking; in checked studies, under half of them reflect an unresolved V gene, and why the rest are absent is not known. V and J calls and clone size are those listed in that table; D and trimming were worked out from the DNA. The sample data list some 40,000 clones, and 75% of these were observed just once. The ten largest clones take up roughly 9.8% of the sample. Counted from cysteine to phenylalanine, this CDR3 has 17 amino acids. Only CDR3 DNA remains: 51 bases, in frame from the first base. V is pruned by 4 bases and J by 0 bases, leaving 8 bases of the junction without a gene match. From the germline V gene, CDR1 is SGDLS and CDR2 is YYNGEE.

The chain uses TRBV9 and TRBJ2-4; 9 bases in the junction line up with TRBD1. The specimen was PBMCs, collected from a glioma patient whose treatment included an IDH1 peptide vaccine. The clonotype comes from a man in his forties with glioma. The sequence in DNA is TGTGCCAGCAGCCCGGACAGGGGATTAATAGCCAAAAACATTCAGTACTTC. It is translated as CASSPDRGLIAKNIQYF.